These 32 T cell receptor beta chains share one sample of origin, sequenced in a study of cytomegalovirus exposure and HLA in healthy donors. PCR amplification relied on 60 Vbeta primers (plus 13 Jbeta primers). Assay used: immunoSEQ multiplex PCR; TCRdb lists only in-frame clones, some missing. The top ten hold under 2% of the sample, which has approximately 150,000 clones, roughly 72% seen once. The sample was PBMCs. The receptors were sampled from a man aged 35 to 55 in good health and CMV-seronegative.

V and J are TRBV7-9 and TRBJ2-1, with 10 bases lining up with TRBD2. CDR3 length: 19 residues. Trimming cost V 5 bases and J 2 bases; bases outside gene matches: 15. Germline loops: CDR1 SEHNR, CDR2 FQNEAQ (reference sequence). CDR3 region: CASSPSVRASGRTYNEQFF. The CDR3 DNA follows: TGTGCCAGCAGCCCGAGTGTTCGAGCTAGCGGGAGAACCTACAATGAGCAGTTCTTC.

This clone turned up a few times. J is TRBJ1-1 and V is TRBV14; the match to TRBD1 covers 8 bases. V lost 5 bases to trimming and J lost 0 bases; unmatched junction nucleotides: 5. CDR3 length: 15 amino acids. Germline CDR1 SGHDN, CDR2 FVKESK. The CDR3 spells CASSATGGMNTEAFF. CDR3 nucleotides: TGTGCCAGCAGCGCTACAGGGGGGATGAACACTGAAGCTTTCTTT. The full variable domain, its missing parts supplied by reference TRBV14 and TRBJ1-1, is EAGVTQFPSHSVIEKGQTVTLRCDPISGHDNLYWYRRVMGKEIKFLLHFVKESKQDESGMPNNRFLAERTGGTYSTLKVQPAELEDSGVYFCASSATGGMNTEAFFGQGTRLTVV.

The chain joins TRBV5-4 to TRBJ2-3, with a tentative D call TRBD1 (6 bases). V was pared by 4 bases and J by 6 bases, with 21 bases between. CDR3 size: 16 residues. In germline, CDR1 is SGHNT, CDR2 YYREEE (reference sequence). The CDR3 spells CASSGQGTTPGDTQYF. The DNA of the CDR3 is TGTGCCAGCAGCGGCCAGGGGACCACCCCAGGCGATACGCAGTATTTT.

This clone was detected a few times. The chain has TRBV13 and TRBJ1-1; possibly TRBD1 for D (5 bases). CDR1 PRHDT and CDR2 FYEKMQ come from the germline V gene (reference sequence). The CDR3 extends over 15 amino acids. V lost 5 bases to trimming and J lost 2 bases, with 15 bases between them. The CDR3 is CASSPRGRGNTEAFF. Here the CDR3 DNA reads TGTGCCAGCAGCCCTAGAGGGAGGGGCAACACTGAAGCTTTCTTT.

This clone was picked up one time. The chain's CDR3 is CASSEPGLAGKAGELFF. CDR3 nucleotide sequence: TGCGCCAGCAGTGAGCCGGGACTAGCGGGAAAGGCCGGGGAGCTGTTTTTT. The rearrangement links TRBV10-1 to TRBJ2-2, with 13 bases that match TRBD2. Germline V gene data show CDR1 as WNHNN and CDR2 as SYGVQD (reference sequence). V lost 2 bases to trimming and J lost 6 bases; unmatched junction nucleotides: 6. This CDR3 contains 17 residues.

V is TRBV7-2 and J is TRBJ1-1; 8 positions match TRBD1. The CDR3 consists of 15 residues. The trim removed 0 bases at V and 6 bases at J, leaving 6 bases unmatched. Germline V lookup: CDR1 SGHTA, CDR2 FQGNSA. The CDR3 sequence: CASSLATGASAEAFF. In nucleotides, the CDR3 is TGTGCCAGCAGCTTAGCGACAGGGGCCTCGGCTGAAGCTTTCTTT. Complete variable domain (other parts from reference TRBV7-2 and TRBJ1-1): GAGVSQSPSNKVTEKGKDVELRCDPISGHTALYWYRQSLGQGLEFLIYFQGNSAPDKSGLPSDRFSAERTGGSVSTLTIQRTQQEDSAVYLCASSLATGASAEAFFGQGTRLTVV.

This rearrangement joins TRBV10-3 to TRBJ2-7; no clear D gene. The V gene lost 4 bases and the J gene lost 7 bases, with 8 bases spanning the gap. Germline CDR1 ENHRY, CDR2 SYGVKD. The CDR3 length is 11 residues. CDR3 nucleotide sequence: TGTGCCATCAGTGGCGGCGTAGAGCAGTACTTC. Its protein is CAISGGVEQYF.

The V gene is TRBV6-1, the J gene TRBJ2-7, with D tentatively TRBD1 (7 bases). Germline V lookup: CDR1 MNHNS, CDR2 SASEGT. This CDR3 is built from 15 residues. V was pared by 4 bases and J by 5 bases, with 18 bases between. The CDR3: CASSGRQGGGNEQYV. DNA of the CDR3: TGTGCCAGCAGTGGCCGACAGGGAGGCGGAAACGAGCAGTACGTC.

CDR3 amino acids: CAGDRGNGNTIYF. CDR3 nucleotides: TGTGCCGGGGACAGGGGGAATGGAAACACCATATATTTT. The genes are TRBV6-1 and TRBJ1-3; 11 bases map to TRBD1. CDR1 and CDR2 from the germline V gene are MNHNS and SASEGT. The CDR3 consists of 13 residues. Trimming cost V 11 bases and J 3 bases; bases outside gene matches: 3.

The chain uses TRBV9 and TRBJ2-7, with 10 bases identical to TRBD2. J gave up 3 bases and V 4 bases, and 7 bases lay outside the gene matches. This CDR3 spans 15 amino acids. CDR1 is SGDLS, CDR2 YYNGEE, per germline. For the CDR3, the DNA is TGTGCCAGCAGCCCCAGGGCTAGCGGGGGCTACGAGCAGTACTTC. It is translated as CASSPRASGGYEQYF.

CDR3 amino acids: CAISEQGHPNTEAFF. CDR3 nucleotides: TGTGCCATCAGTGAGCAAGGACATCCGAACACTGAAGCTTTCTTT. V and J are TRBV10-3 and TRBJ1-1; TRBD1 might be the D (5 bases). CDR3 size: 15 residues. Per the germline V gene, CDR1 is ENHRY and CDR2 is SYGVKD. V was trimmed by 2 bases and J by 1 base, leaving 11 bases between them.

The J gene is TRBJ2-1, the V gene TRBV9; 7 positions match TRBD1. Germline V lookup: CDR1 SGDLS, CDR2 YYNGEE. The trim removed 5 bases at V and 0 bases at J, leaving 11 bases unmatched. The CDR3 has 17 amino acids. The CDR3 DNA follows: TGTGCCAGCAGAGACCACAAGGGGGCCCGCTCCTACAATGAGCAGTTCTTC. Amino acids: CASRDHKGARSYNEQFF. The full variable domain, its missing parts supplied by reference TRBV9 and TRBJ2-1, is DSGVTQTPKHLITATGQRVTLRCSPRSGDLSVYWYQQSLDQGLQFLIQYYNGEERAKGNILERFSAQQFPDLHSELNLSSLELGDSALYFCASRDHKGARSYNEQFFGPGTRLTVL.

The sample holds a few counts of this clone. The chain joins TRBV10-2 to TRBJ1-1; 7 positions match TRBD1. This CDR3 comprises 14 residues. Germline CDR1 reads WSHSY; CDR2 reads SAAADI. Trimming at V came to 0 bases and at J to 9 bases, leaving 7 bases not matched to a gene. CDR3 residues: CASSESTLGQKAFF. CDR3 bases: TGCGCCAGCAGTGAGTCGACTCTGGGACAGAAAGCTTTCTTT.

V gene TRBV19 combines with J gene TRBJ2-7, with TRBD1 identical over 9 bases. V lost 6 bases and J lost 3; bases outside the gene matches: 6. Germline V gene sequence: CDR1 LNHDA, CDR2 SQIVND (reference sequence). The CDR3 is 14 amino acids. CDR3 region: CASSPGQGLYEQYV. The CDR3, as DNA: TGTGCCAGTAGCCCGGGACAGGGCCTCTACGAGCAGTACGTC.

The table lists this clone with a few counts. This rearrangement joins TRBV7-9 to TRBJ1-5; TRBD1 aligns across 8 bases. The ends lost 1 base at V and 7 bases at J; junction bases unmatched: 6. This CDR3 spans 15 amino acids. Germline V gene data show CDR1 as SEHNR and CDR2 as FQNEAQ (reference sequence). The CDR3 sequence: CASSLDGQGLQPQHF. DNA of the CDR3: TGTGCCAGCAGCTTAGATGGACAGGGATTACAGCCCCAGCATTTT.

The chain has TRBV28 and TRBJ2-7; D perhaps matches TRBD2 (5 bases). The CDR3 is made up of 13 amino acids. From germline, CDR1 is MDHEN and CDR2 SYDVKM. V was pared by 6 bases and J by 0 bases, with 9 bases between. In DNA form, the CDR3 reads TGTGCCAGCAGCCCGGGGTCCTCCTACGAGCAGTACGTC. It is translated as CASSPGSSYEQYV.

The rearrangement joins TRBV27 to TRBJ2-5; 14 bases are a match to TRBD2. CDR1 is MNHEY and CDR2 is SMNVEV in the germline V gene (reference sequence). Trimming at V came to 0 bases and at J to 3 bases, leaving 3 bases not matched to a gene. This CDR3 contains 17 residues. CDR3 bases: TGTGCCAGCAGTTTATCACCGGGACTAGCGGGAGAAGAGACCCAGTACTTC. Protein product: CASSLSPGLAGEETQYF.

CDR3 sequence (DNA): TGTGCCAGCAGCTTAGGCCCAACACAGGGGGCGCGTAGAGATACGCAGTATTTT. Amino acid sequence: CASSLGPTQGARRDTQYF. The chain carries TRBV13 and TRBJ2-3; TRBD1 aligns across 9 bases. The germline V gene encodes CDR1 PRHDT and CDR2 FYEKMQ (reference sequence). This CDR3 has 18 residues. The junction had 12 bases not matched to a gene; V was cut back by 0 bases and J by 5 bases. Looking up the rest from reference TRBV13 and TRBJ2-3 gives the full variable domain: AAGVIQSPRHLIKEKRETATLKCYPIPRHDTVYWYQQGPGQDPQFLISFYEKMQSDKGSIPDRFSAQQFSDYHSELNMSSLELGDSALYFCASSLGPTQGARRDTQYFGPGTRLTVL.

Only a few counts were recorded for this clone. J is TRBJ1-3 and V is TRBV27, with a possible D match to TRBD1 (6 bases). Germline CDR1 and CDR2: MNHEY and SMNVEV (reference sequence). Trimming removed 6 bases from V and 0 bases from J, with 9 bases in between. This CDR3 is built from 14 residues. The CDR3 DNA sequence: TGTGCCAGCAGCGTACAGGGCTCTGGAAACACCATATATTTT. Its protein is CASSVQGSGNTIYF.

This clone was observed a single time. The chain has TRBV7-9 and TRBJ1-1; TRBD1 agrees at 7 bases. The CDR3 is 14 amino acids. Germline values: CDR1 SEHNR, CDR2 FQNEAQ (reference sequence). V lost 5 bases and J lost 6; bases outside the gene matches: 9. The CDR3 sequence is CASSLDRAGAEAFF. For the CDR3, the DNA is TGTGCCAGCAGCCTTGACAGGGCAGGGGCTGAAGCTTTCTTT.

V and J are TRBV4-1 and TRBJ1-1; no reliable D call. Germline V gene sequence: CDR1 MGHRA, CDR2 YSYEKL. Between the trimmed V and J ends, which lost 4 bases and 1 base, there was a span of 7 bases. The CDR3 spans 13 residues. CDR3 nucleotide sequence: TGCGCCAGCAGCCGAACGGGGAACACTGAAGCTTTCTTT. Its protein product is CASSRTGNTEAFF.

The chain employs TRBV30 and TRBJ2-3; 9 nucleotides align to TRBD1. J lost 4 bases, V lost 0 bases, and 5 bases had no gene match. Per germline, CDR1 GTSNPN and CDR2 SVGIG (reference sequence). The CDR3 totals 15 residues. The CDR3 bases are TGTGCCTGGAGTGTACAGGGGGCCCGCGCAGATACGCAGTATTTT. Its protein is CAWSVQGARADTQYF.

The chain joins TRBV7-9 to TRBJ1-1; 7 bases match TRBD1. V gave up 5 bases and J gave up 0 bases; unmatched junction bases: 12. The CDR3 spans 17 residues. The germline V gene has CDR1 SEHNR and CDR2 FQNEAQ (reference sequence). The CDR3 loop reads CASSLEVRGDLNTEAFF. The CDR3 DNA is TGTGCCAGCAGCCTCGAAGTCAGGGGGGACCTGAACACTGAAGCTTTCTTT.

CDR3 bases: TGTGCCAGCAGCGTAGCGGGCCAGAGCGGTGAAGCTTTCTTT. Translated: CASSVAGQSGEAFF. The chain couples TRBV9 to TRBJ1-1; D not resolved. The CDR3 contains 14 residues. Germline values: CDR1 SGDLS, CDR2 YYNGEE. The germline V and J ends were trimmed by 0 bases and 7 bases, with 13 bases remaining between them.

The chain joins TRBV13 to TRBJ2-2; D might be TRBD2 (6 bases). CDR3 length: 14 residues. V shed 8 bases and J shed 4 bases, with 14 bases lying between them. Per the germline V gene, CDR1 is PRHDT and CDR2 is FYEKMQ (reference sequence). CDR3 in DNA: TGTGCCAGCGGGAATCCGGGACTCACCGGGGAGCTGTTTTTT. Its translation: CASGNPGLTGELFF. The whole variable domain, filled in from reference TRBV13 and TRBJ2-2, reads AAGVIQSPRHLIKEKRETATLKCYPIPRHDTVYWYQQGPGQDPQFLISFYEKMQSDKGSIPDRFSAQQFSDYHSELNMSSLELGDSALYFCASGNPGLTGELFFGEGSRLTVL.

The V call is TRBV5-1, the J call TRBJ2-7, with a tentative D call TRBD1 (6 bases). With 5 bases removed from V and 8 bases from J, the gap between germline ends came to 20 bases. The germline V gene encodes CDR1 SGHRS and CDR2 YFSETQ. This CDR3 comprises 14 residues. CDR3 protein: CASSRGQTVGQQYF. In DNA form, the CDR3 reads TGCGCCAGCAGTCGTGGACAGACCGTCGGGCAGCAGTACTTC.

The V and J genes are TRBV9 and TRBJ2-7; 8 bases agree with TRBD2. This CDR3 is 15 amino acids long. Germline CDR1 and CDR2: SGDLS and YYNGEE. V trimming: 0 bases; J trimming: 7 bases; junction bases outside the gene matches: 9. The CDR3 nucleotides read TGTGCCAGCAGCGTAGAATTTGGTAGCGGGATGGAGCAGTACTTC. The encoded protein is CASSVEFGSGMEQYF.

The CDR3 spells CASSYGQGPTDTQYF. The CDR3 DNA follows: TGTGCCAGCAGCTATGGGCAGGGCCCCACAGATACGCAGTATTTT. The rearrangement joins TRBV7-9 to TRBJ2-3; possibly TRBD1 for D (5 bases). V dropped 4 bases and J dropped 2 bases, with 13 bases sitting between them. In germline, CDR1 is SEHNR, CDR2 FQNEAQ (reference sequence). This CDR3 contains 15 residues.

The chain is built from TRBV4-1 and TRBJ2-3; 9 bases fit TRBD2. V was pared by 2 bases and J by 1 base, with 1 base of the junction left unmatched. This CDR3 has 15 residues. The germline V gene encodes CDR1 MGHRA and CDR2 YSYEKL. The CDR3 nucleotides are TGCGCCAGCAGCCAACGGACTAGCGGCACAGATACGCAGTATTTT. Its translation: CASSQRTSGTDTQYF.

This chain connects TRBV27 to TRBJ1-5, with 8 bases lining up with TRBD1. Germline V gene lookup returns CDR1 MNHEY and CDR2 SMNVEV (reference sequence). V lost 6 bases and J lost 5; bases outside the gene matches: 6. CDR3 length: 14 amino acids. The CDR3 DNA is TGTGCCAGCAGCTCTGGACAGGGAGATCAGCCCCAGCATTTT. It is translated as CASSSGQGDQPQHF.

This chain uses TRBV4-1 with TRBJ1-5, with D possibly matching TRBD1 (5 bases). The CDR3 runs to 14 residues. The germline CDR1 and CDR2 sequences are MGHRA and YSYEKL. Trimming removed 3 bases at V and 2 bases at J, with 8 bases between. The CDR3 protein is CASSHEGGNQPQHF. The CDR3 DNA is TGCGCCAGCAGCCACGAAGGGGGCAATCAGCCCCAGCATTTT.

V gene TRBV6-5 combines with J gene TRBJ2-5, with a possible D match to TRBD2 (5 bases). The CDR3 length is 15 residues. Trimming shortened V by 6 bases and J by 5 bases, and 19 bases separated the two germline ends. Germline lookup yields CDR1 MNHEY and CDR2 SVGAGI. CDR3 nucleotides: TGTGCCAGCAGGGACTCCCCTCCAACCAGGGAGACCCAGTACTTC. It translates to CASRDSPPTRETQYF.